A selection of T cell receptor beta chains follows, all from one sample in a study of blood T cell repertoires in COVID-19. TCRdb keeps only in-frame clones here, not all; method: immunoSEQ multiplex PCR. The data contain approximately 40,000 clones, 80% to 95% of them seen just once; the ten biggest clones take up 5.5% to 7%. Sequenced: peripheral blood. Receptor source: a woman older than 75 with acute or convalescent COVID-19. Each CDR3 is given with its conserved first and last residue. The D gene is left open where the match is weak. Expanded clones get a size class; other rows say once, few or many, or leave the size out.

d_call j_call clone_size v_call cdr3_aa cdr3_nt
- TRBJ2-7 - TRBV6-1 CASSESGGPYEQYF TGTGCCAGCAGTGAATCGGGGGGCCCCTACGAGCAGTACTTC
- TRBJ1-2 - TRBV12-3/TRBV12-4 CASSTGWGYGYTF TGTGCCAGCAGCACAGGGTGGGGCTATGGCTACACCTTC
TRBD1 TRBJ1-2 - TRBV5-8 CASSPDRIGMGAYGYTF TGTGCCAGCAGCCCGGACAGGATCGGTATGGGGGCATATGGCTACACCTTC
TRBD1 TRBJ1-2 - TRBV5-4 CASSLLRDSSNYGYTF TGTGCCAGCAGCTTGCTACGGGACAGTTCTAACTATGGCTACACCTTC
- TRBJ1-1 - TRBV30 CAWLGSYGGRAFF TGTGCCTGGCTAGGCTCGTACGGGGGGAGAGCTTTCTTT
- TRBJ1-3 - TRBV30 CAWRPRDSGNTIYF TGTGCCTGGAGACCCCGCGATTCTGGAAACACCATATATTTT
TRBD1 TRBJ1-1 - TRBV7-3 CASSSTGETEAFF TGTGCCAGCAGCTCGACAGGGGAGACTGAAGCTTTCTTT
- TRBJ2-3 - TRBV5-1 CASSLGQSTDTQYF TGCGCCAGCAGCTTGGGTCAGTCCACAGATACGCAGTATTTT
- TRBJ1-4 - TRBV18 CASSPGQPTNEKLFF TGTGCCAGCTCACCTGGACAGCCAACTAATGAAAAACTGTTTTTT
- TRBJ1-4 - TRBV18 CASSPPETASDEKLFF TGTGCCAGCTCACCACCGGAGACAGCCTCCGATGAAAAACTGTTTTTT
TRBD2 TRBJ2-3 - TRBV5-1 CASSLVGSGFTDTQYF TGCGCCAGCAGCTTGGTTGGTAGCGGGTTCACAGATACGCAGTATTTT
TRBD2 TRBJ2-2 - TRBV4-1 CASSPPTSGGSTGELFF TGCGCCAGCAGCCCGCCCACCAGCGGGGGGTCCACCGGGGAGCTGTTTTTT
TRBD1 TRBJ2-5 - TRBV5-1 CASSDVTGGGETQYF TGCGCCAGCAGCGATGTGACAGGGGGTGGGGAGACCCAGTACTTC
- TRBJ1-3 - TRBV5-1 CASSPTTGGNTIYF TGCGCCAGCAGCCCTACGACAGGTGGAAACACCATATATTTT
- TRBJ2-5 - TRBV9 CASSSGSRIYYQETQYF TGTGCCAGCAGCTCCGGGAGTAGAATATACTACCAAGAGACCCAGTACTTC
- TRBJ1-5 few TRBV11-2 CASSSTGFGQPQHF TGTGCCAGCAGTTCAACAGGGTTCGGTCAGCCCCAGCATTTT
- TRBJ2-2 - TRBV4-1 CASSQGVGAGGELFF TGCGCCAGCAGCCAAGGGGTGGGGGCTGGCGGGGAGCTGTTTTTT
- TRBJ1-1 - TRBV11-2 CASSFAVGQKTFF TGTGCCAGCAGCTTCGCAGTGGGGCAGAAAACTTTCTTT
TRBD1 TRBJ1-4 - TRBV5-6 CASSTNRGPGEKLFF TGTGCCAGCAGCACCAACAGGGGGCCGGGTGAAAAACTGTTTTTT
TRBD1 TRBJ1-1 - TRBV11-2 CASSPRQGITEAFF TGTGCCAGCAGCCCCCGACAGGGGATCACTGAAGCTTTCTTT
TRBD2 TRBJ2-3 - TRBV4-2 CASSSQRGMDTQYF TGTGCCAGCAGTTCGCAGCGGGGGATGGATACGCAGTATTTT
- TRBJ1-3 once TRBV9 CASSSGPGNTIYF TGTGCCAGCAGCTCAGGCCCTGGAAACACCATATATTTT
TRBD1 TRBJ1-5 - TRBV2 CASRPTGGNQPQHF TGTGCCAGCAGGCCGACAGGGGGCAATCAGCCCCAGCATTTT
- TRBJ1-4 - TRBV3-1/TRBV3-2 CASSPPQGSVQNEKLFF TGTGCCAGCAGCCCTCCCCAGGGCTCCGTTCAGAATGAAAAACTGTTTTTT
- TRBJ1-1 - TRBV19 CASQGGAAKAFF TGTGCCTCCCAAGGCGGGGCCGCGAAAGCTTTCTTT
TRBD2 TRBJ2-5 - TRBV2 CASRRGLAETQYF TGTGCCAGCAGGAGGGGACTAGCAGAGACCCAGTACTTC
TRBD2 TRBJ2-5 - TRBV10-2 CASSWTSGGELETQYF TGCGCCAGCAGTTGGACTAGCGGGGGGGAACTGGAGACCCAGTACTTC
TRBD1 TRBJ2-1 - TRBV5-1 CASSPDRGLYNEQFF TGCGCCAGCAGCCCTGACAGGGGGCTTTACAATGAGCAGTTCTTC